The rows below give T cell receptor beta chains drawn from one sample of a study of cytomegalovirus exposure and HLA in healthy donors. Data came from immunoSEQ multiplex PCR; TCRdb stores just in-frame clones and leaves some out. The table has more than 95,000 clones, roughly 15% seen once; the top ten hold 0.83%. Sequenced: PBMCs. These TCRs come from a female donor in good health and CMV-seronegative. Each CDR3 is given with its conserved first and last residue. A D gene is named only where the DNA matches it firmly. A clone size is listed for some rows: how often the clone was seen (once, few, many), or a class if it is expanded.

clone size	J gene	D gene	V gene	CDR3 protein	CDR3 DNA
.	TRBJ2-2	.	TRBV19	CASSIGSLAGNTGELFF	TGTGCCAGTAGTATAGGTAGTCTAGCCGGGAACACCGGGGAGCTGTTTTTT
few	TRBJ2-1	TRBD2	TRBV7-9	CASSLVGGGADNEQFF	TGTGCCAGCAGCTTAGTAGGCGGGGGGGCCGACAATGAGCAGTTCTTC
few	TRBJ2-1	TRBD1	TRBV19	CASSMDRETYNEQFF	TGTGCCAGTAGTATGGACAGGGAGACCTACAATGAGCAGTTCTTC
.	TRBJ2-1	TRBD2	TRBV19	CASSIDGTSYGEQFF	TGTGCCAGTAGTATCGATGGGACTAGTTATGGTGAGCAGTTCTTC
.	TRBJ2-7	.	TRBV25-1	CASSEFPQGGYEQYF	TGTGCCAGCAGTGAATTCCCCCAGGGTGGATACGAGCAGTACTTC
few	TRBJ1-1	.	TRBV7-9	CASSTPQAVNTEAFF	TGTGCCAGCAGCACCCCACAGGCCGTAAACACTGAAGCTTTCTTT
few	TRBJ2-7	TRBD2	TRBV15	CATSRARTSVSYEQYF	TGTGCCACCAGCAGAGCTCGTACTAGCGTCAGCTACGAGCAGTACTTC
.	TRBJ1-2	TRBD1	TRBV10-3	CAISDGTGWGASYGYTF	TGTGCCATCAGTGATGGGACAGGGTGGGGGGCGAGCTATGGCTACACCTTC
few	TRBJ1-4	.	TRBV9	CASSTNDNPNEKLFF	TGTGCCAGCAGCACCAACGACAACCCTAATGAAAAACTGTTTTTT
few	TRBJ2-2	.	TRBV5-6	CASSPRRAGELFF	TGTGCCAGCAGCCCAAGACGGGCCGGGGAGCTGTTTTTT
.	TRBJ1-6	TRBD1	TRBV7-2	CASSLTGNNNSPLHF	TGTGCCAGCAGCCTGACAGGGAATAATAATTCACCCCTCCACTTT
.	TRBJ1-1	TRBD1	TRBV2	CASRYGQGNTEAFF	TGTGCCAGCAGGTATGGACAGGGGAACACTGAAGCTTTCTTT
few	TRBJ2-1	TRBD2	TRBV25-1	CASSELLAGGHLYNEQFF	TGTGCCAGCAGTGAGCTTCTAGCGGGGGGACACCTCTACAATGAGCAGTTCTTC
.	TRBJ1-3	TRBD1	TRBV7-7	CASSLLVRAGQVISGNTIYF	TGTGCTAGCAGCTTATTGGTTAGGGCGGGACAGGTTATCTCTGGAAACACCATATATTTT
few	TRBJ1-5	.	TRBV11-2	CASSTLENQPQHF	TGTGCCAGCAGCACCTTAGAAAATCAGCCCCAGCATTTT
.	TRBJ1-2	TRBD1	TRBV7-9	CASEEQGFGYTF	TGTGCCAGCGAGGAACAGGGGTTTGGCTACACCTTC
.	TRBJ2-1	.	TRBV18	CASSPRGSSYNEQFF	TGTGCCAGCTCACCAAGGGGGAGCTCCTACAATGAGCAGTTCTTC
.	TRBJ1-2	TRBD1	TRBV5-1	CASSLTGGGNGYTF	TGCGCCAGCAGCTTGACAGGGGGCGGGAATGGCTACACCTTC
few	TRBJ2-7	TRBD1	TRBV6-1	CASSARDREEYEQYF	TGTGCCAGCAGTGCCCGGGACAGGGAGGAGTACGAGCAGTACTTC
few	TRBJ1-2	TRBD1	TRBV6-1	CASSEASGGTGFGYTF	TGTGCCAGCAGTGAAGCGAGTGGTGGGACAGGGTTTGGCTACACCTTC
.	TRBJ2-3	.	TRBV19	CASKVGQNTDTQYF	TGTGCCAGTAAGGTGGGGCAGAACACAGATACGCAGTATTTT
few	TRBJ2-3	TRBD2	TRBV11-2	CASSLAGAGGPEDTQYF	TGTGCCAGCAGCTTAGCTGGGGCGGGAGGGCCAGAAGATACGCAGTATTTT
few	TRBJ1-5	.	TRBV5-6	CASSPGRLGNQPQHF	TGTGCCAGCAGCCCCGGGAGGCTGGGCAATCAGCCCCAGCATTTT
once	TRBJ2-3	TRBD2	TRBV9	CASRGAGGRSDTQYF	TGTGCCAGCAGGGGAGCGGGAGGGCGCAGTGATACGCAGTATTTT
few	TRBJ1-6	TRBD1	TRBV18	CASSPRPGQNNSPLHF	TGTGCCAGCTCACCCCGACCGGGACAGAATAATTCACCCCTCCACTTT
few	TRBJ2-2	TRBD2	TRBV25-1	CASREGLAADRTGELFF	TGTGCCAGCAGGGAGGGACTAGCGGCAGATCGGACCGGGGAGCTGTTTTTT
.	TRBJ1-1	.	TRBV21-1	CASSRRTALNTEAFF	TGTGCCAGCAGCCGCCGGACAGCCCTGAACACTGAAGCTTTCTTT
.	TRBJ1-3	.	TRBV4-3	CASSQDPQSGNTIYF	TGCGCCAGCAGCCAAGACCCCCAGTCTGGAAACACCATATATTTT
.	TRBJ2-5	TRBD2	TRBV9	CASSARLAGGQETQYF	TGTGCCAGCAGCGCCCGACTGGCGGGGGGGCAAGAGACCCAGTACTTC
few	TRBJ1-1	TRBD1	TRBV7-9	CASSWGTGGTEAFF	TGTGCCAGCAGCTGGGGGACAGGGGGCACTGAAGCTTTCTTT
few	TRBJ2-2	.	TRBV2	CASSLRSPPGELFF	TGTGCCAGCAGCTTGCGCTCACCCCCCGGGGAGCTGTTTTTT
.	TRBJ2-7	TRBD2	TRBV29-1	CSVEVGGGYEQYF	TGCAGCGTTGAAGTGGGGGGGGGCTACGAGCAGTACTTC
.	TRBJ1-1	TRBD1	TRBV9	CASSVEGTGNMNTEAFF	TGTGCCAGCAGCGTAGAGGGGACAGGAAACATGAACACTGAAGCTTTCTTT
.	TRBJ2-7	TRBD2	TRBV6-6	CASTGTSGEQYF	TGTGCCAGCACCGGGACTAGCGGCGAGCAGTACTTC
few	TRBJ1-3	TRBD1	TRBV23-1	CASSRLIQGFSGNTIYF	TGCGCCAGCAGTCGGCTTATACAGGGGTTCTCTGGAAACACCATATATTTT
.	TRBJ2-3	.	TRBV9	CASSVENPTDTQYF	TGTGCCAGCAGCGTAGAAAATCCAACAGATACGCAGTATTTT
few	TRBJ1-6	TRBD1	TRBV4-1	CASSRDRGTNSPLHF	TGCGCCAGCAGCCGCGACAGGGGGACAAATTCACCCCTCCACTTT
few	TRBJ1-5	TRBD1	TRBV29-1	CSVGDRGNQPQHF	TGCAGCGTTGGCGACAGGGGCAATCAGCCCCAGCATTTT
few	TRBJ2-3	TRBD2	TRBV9	CASSVSHNQRTSGSLGTDTQYF	TGTGCCAGCAGCGTATCGCACAACCAGAGGACTAGCGGGAGTCTTGGCACAGATACGCAGTATTTT
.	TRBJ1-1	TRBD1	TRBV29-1	CSVEAPGGPSEAFF	TGCAGCGTTGAAGCCCCAGGGGGCCCCTCTGAAGCTTTCTTT
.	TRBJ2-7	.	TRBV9	CASSVASTTYEQYF	TGTGCCAGCAGCGTGGCTAGCACAACATACGAGCAGTACTTC
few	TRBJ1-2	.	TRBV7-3	CASSPQGGRGYGYTF	TGTGCCAGCAGCCCCCAAGGGGGTAGAGGCTATGGCTACACCTTC
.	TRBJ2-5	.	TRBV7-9	CASSFSQETQYF	TGTGCCAGCAGCTTCTCCCAAGAGACCCAGTACTTC
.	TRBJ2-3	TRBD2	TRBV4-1	CASSLDSGRTGTDTQYF	TGCGCCAGCAGCCTCGATAGCGGGAGAACTGGCACAGATACGCAGTATTTT
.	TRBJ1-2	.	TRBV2	CASSYQLTDYGYTF	TGTGCCAGCAGTTATCAATTGACAGACTATGGCTACACCTTC
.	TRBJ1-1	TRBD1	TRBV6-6	CASSSGQILTEAFF	TGTGCCAGCAGTTCGGGACAGATTTTGACTGAAGCTTTCTTT
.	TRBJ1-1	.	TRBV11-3	CASSAGQGTEAFF	TGTGCCAGCAGCGCAGGGCAGGGAACCGAAGCTTTCTTT
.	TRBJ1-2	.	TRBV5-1	CASSLARRQRTVYGYTF	TGCGCCAGCAGCTTGGCCCGAAGGCAGCGGACCGTCTATGGCTACACCTTC
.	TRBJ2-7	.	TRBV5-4	CASSLDAGSSYEQYF	TGTGCCAGCAGCTTGGACGCGGGGTCCTCCTACGAGCAGTACTTC
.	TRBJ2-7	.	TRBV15	CATSRGVGPAPTYYEQYF	TGTGCCACCAGCAGGGGCGTTGGGCCCGCGCCCACCTACTACGAGCAGTACTTC
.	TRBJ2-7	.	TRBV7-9	CASTTGRDYEQYF	TGTGCCAGCACCACCGGCCGGGACTACGAGCAGTACTTC
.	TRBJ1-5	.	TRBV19	CASSPQGQRINQPQHF	TGTGCCAGTAGTCCGCAGGGACAACGGATCAATCAGCCCCAGCATTTT
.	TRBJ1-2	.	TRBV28	CASSLEGRDGYTF	TGTGCCAGCAGTTTAGAAGGGAGGGATGGCTACACCTTC
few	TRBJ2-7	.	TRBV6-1	CASSEISPGLSQQYF	TGTGCCAGCAGTGAGATTAGCCCGGGACTCAGTCAGCAGTACTTC
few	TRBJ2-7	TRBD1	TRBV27	CASSTRTGEMPYEQYF	TGTGCCAGCAGTACCCGGACAGGGGAAATGCCCTACGAGCAGTACTTC